These 16 T cell receptor beta chains were all obtained from the same sample, sequenced in a study of shared clonotypes between healthy human individuals. The data were produced by immunoSEQ multiplex PCR, yet TCRdb's version contains in-frame clones alone and is incomplete. The sample lists some 800,000 clones, about 91% occurring once. Naive-designated CD8 cells lacked CD45RO, were positively enriched for CCR7, and omitted terminally differentiated effector memory CD45RA+ cells. Sequencing was done on a sample of naive CD8+ T cells sorted from blood. The receptors come from a man aged 25 to 45 in good health.

Concerning this clone: At one boundary the junction diverges from the germline segment, which might be a read error. The same CDR3 also results from other DNA sequences found in this sample. The chain links TRBV10-3 to TRBJ1-2, with D tentatively TRBD1 (6 bases). The CDR3 consists of 12 residues. Germline assignment: CDR1 ENHRY and CDR2 SYGVKD. CDR3 DNA: TGTGCCATCAGTGAAGCAGGGGACGGCTACACCTTT. It codes for CAISEAGDGYTF.

The chain combines TRBV5-4 with TRBJ1-1, with D possibly matching TRBD1 (6 bases). This CDR3 region has 14 residues. The germline V gene encodes CDR1 SGHNT and CDR2 YYREEE (reference sequence). The germline V and J ends were trimmed by 1 base and 1 base, with 8 bases remaining between them. The CDR3 DNA sequence: TGTGCCAGCAGCTTGATACAGGGGAACACTGAAGCTTTCTTT. Its protein product is CASSLIQGNTEAFF.

A remark on this clone: Additional DNA sequences in this sample encode the identical CDR3. The chain recombines TRBV7-9 with TRBJ2-1; weak D call: TRBD2 (5 bases). Germline V gives CDR1 SEHNR, CDR2 FQNEAQ (reference sequence). V was cut by 6 bases and J by 0 bases, with 12 bases left in between. The CDR3 is 15 residues long. In DNA, the CDR3 is TGTGCCAGCAGTCCAAGCGGAAGCTCCTACAATGAGCAGTTCTTC. It is translated as CASSPSGSSYNEQFF.

The rearrangement joins TRBV19 to TRBJ2-7; 12 bases line up with TRBD2. CDR3 length equals 14 residues. CDR1 and CDR2 (germline): LNHDA, SQIVND (reference sequence). V was clipped by 6 bases and J by 6 bases; unmatched bases: 6. CDR3 nucleotides: TGTGCCAGTAGCAGACTAGCGGGAGCCGTCGAGCAGTACTTC. Its protein is CASSRLAGAVEQYF.

The rearrangement uses TRBV10-1 and TRBJ2-5; possible D gene TRBD2, 5 bases. The germline V gene encodes CDR1 WNHNN and CDR2 SYGVQD (reference sequence). Trimming removed 0 bases from V and 5 bases from J, with 7 bases in between. The CDR3 is 13 amino acids. This CDR3 is CASSESLAETQYF. DNA for the CDR3: TGCGCCAGCAGTGAGTCCCTAGCCGAGACCCAGTACTTC.

V gene TRBV2 combines with J gene TRBJ1-4; the match to TRBD1 covers 7 bases. Germline V gives CDR1 SNHLY, CDR2 FYNNEI. This CDR3 region has 15 residues. After removal of 0 bases from V and 7 bases from J, the junction contained 5 bases not matched to a gene. The CDR3 sequence: CASSEATAGGEKLFF. The CDR3, as DNA: TGTGCCAGCAGTGAAGCGACTGCAGGGGGTGAAAAACTGTTTTTT.

Turning to this clone: Other DNA sequences of this sample code for an identical CDR3. The chain joins TRBV5-1 to TRBJ2-7; no firm D call. Germline CDR1 SGHRS, CDR2 YFSETQ. The CDR3 has 13 amino acids. Between the trimmed V and J ends, which lost 5 bases and 3 bases, there was a span of 12 bases. The CDR3 nucleotides read TGCGCCAGCAGTTTAGACGGATACTACGAGCAGTACTTC. Encoded protein: CASSLDGYYEQYF.

Here the CDR3 DNA reads TGTGCCAGTAGTATCCAAGGACAGGGGGTCAACGAGCAGTACTTC. It codes for CASSIQGQGVNEQYF. The chain joins TRBV19 to TRBJ2-7; the match to TRBD1 covers 10 bases. Germline assignment: CDR1 LNHDA and CDR2 SQIVND (reference sequence). V trimming: 3 bases; J trimming: 5 bases; junction bases outside the gene matches: 7. This CDR3 is built from 15 residues.

The chain combines TRBV28 with TRBJ2-1; D gene unclear. Trimming took off 7 bases at V and 5 bases at J, with 3 bases between the two ends. Germline-derived CDR1 and CDR2 are MDHEN and SYDVKM. This CDR3 has 10 residues. CDR3 region: CASKDNEQFF. CDR3 DNA: TGTGCCAGCAAGGACAATGAGCAGTTCTTC. The whole variable domain, remainder taken from reference TRBV28 and TRBJ2-1, is DVKVTQSSRYLVKRTGEKVFLECVQDMDHENMFWYRQDPGLGLRLIYFSYDVKMKEKGDIPEGYSVSREKKERFSLILESASTNQTSMYLCASKDNEQFFGPGTRLTVL.

This rearrangement joins TRBV29-1 to TRBJ1-4; D not resolved. The CDR3 contains 13 residues. CDR1 is SQVTM, CDR2 ANQGSEA, per germline. The ends were cut back, 2 bases at V and 0 bases at J, with 4 bases in the middle. CDR3 residues: CSVENATNEKLFF. The CDR3 bases are TGCAGCGTTGAAAATGCAACTAATGAAAAACTGTTTTTT.

This clone was recorded only once. The rearrangement uses TRBV5-8 and TRBJ2-7, with unresolved D. The CDR3 has 14 residues. Germline V lookup: CDR1 SGHTS, CDR2 YDEGEE. V lost 1 base and J lost 2, with 10 bases in between. CDR3 sequence: CASSLRPGTYEQYF. The CDR3 nucleotides read TGTGCCAGCAGCTTGCGCCCGGGTACCTACGAGCAGTACTTC.

This rearrangement joins TRBV5-1 to TRBJ2-7, with 7 bases matching TRBD1. This CDR3 comprises 15 residues. Looked up from germline, CDR1 is SGHRS and CDR2 is YFSETQ. V was clipped by 3 bases and J by 4 bases; unmatched bases: 10. This CDR3 is CASSYAVGGGYEQYF. DNA for the CDR3: TGCGCCAGCAGCTACGCGGTAGGGGGCGGGTACGAGCAGTACTTC.

The gene calls are TRBV6-4 and TRBJ2-1; the match to TRBD2 covers 8 bases. Germline V gene lookup returns CDR1 MRHNA and CDR2 SNTAGT. The CDR3 has 15 residues. The J segment lost 7 bases and the V segment lost 4 bases, leaving 9 bases of the junction unmatched. CDR3: CASSVSGKGINEQFF. The CDR3 nucleotides read TGTGCCAGCAGTGTTAGCGGGAAAGGTATTAATGAGCAGTTCTTC.

This chain joins TRBV6-1 and TRBJ2-1, with 7 bases identical to TRBD1. CDR3 length: 18 residues. Germline V CDR1 and CDR2: MNHNS, SASEGT. Germline trimming cut 4 bases from V and 1 base from J; bases unmatched to any gene: 13. The CDR3 bases are TGTGCCAGCAGTGGCAAAGGGACAGTCTCTTCTTCCTACAATGAGCAGTTCTTC. Translated, it gives CASSGKGTVSSSYNEQFF.

The rearrangement joins TRBV19 to TRBJ1-5; 7 bases agree with TRBD1. This CDR3 spans 16 amino acids. Germline-derived CDR1 and CDR2 are LNHDA and SQIVND (reference sequence). Germline trimming cut 3 bases from V and 3 bases from J; bases unmatched to any gene: 8. The CDR3 DNA sequence: TGTGCCAGTAGTATCGGAGGGGGCGCGATCAATCAGCCCCAGCATTTT. Protein sequence: CASSIGGGAINQPQHF.

This chain links TRBV28 with TRBJ2-3; perhaps D is TRBD1 or TRBD2 (6 bases each). The CDR3 is 16 amino acids. V was cut by 3 bases and J by 6 bases, with 19 bases left in between. Germline CDR1 MDHEN, CDR2 SYDVKM. CDR3 in DNA: TGTGCCAGCAGTTTTCGGGGAGGAGGGGGTCTTGATACGCAGTATTTT. Translation gives CASSFRGGGGLDTQYF.